This TCR beta chain was recovered during a study of T cell repertoires in cytomegalovirus infection. About the study: Both CMV infection and a matching HLA type were indicated by public TCR beta signatures.

The CDR3 has 12 amino acids. The V end was cut by 4 bases, the J end by 3 bases, with 6 bases between. Germline V gene sequence: CDR1 DFQATT, CDR2 SNEGSKA (reference sequence). Study-wide findings and caveats: Accumulated public TCR beta family frequency recognized individuals carrying CMV together with the relevant HLA. The ex vivo response was dominated by HLA-C-restricted CMV-specific TCR beta clonotypes.

About this clonotype itself: Antigen specificity is unknown.

In TCRdb, the reads were re-called with MiXCR into one record per CDR3 protein. The sample contains fewer than 200,000 distinct CDR3 sequences, about 21% of which appear only once. Sequences were obtained from PBMCs. The clonotype originates from a human donor in good health (CMV status not recorded). Some clones in this sample may be carry-over from other donors' samples. This chain links TRBV20-1 with TRBJ2-2; D remains ambiguous. CDR3 in amino acids: CSAIRYTGELFF. CDR3 nucleotides: TGCAGTGCTATTCGCTACACCGGGGAGCTGTTTTTT.